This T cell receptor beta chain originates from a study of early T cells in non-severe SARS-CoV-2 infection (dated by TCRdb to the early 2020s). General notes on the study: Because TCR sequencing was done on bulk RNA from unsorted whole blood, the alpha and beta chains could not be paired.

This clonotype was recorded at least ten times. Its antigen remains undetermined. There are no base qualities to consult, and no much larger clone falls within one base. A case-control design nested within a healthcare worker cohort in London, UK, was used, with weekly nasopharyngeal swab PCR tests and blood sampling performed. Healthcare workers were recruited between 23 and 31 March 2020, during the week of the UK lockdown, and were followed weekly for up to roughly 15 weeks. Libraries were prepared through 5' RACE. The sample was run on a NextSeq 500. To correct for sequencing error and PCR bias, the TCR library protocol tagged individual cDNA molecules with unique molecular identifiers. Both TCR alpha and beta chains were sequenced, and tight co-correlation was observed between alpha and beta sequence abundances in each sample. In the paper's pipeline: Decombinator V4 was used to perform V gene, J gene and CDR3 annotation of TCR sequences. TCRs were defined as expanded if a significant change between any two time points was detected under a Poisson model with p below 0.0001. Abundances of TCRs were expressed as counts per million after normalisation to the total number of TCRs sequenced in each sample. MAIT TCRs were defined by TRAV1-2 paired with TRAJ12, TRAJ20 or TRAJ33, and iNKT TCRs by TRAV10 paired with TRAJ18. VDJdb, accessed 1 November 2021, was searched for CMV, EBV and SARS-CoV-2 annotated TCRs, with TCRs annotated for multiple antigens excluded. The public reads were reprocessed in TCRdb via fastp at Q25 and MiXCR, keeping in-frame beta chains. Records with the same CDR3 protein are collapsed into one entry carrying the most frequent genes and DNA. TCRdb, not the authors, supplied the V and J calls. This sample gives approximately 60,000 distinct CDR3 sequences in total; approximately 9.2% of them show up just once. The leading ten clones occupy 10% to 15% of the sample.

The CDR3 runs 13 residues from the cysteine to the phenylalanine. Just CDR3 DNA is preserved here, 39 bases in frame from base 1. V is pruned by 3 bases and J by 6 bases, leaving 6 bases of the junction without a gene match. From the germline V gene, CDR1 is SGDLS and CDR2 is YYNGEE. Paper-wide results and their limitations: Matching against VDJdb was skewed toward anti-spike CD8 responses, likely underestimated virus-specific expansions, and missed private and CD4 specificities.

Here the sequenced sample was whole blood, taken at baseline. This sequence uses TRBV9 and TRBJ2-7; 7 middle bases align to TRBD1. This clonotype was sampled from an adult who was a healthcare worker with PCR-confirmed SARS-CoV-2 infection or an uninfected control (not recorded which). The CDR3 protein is CASSETGIGEQYF. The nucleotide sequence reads TGTGCCAGCAGCGAGACAGGGATCGGCGAGCAGTACTTC. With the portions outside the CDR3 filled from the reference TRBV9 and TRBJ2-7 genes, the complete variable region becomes DSGVTQTPKHLITATGQRVTLRCSPRSGDLSVYWYQQSLDQGLQFLIQYYNGEERAKGNILERFSAQQFPDLHSELNLSSLELGDSALYFCASSETGIGEQYFGPGTRLTVT.